This is a list of T cell receptor beta chains from one sample in a study of OX40 agonist ivuxolimab in advanced cancers. Measured with immunoSEQ multiplex PCR; TCRdb has only the in-frame clones, and not every one. The sample contains 45,000 to 50,000 clones, approximately 91% of which appear only once. The sequencing used CD4+ or CD8+ T cells sorted from blood, collected in a trial of the OX40 agonist ivuxolimab. The receptors stem from an adult with an advanced solid tumor such as melanoma, head and neck, liver or kidney cancer. Both conserved end residues are part of each CDR3. The order of the fields is V gene, D gene, J gene, clone size, CDR3 length, CDR3 DNA, CDR3 protein. A D gene is named only where the DNA matches it firmly. Clone size is shown for a subset of rows, as once, few, many or a class of expanded clone.

>TRBV7-9|TRBD2|TRBJ2-3|NA|16
TGTGCCAGCAGCGCGCTAGCGGGGGGGAACACAGATACGCAGTATTTT
CASSALAGGNTDTQYF
>TRBV27|NA|TRBJ2-2|NA|15
TGTGCCAGCAGTTTGACAGGTGGAGCGACCGGGGAGCTGTTTTTT
CASSLTGGATGELFF
>TRBV27|NA|TRBJ2-2|once|15
TGTGCCAGCAGTTCCGGACTGACGAACACCGGGGAGCTGTTTTTT
CASSSGLTNTGELFF
>TRBV7-2|NA|TRBJ2-2|NA|15
TGTGCCAGCAGCTTACAGATAGGGGACACCGGGGAGCTGTTTTTT
CASSLQIGDTGELFF
>TRBV19|TRBD1|TRBJ2-1|NA|14
TGTGCCAGCCGACGACAGGGGTCCTACAATGAGCAGTTCTTC
CASRRQGSYNEQFF
>TRBV5-1|NA|TRBJ1-6|NA|17
TGCGCCAGCAGCTTGGATGCAGGGAGCTCCTATAATTCACCCCTCCACTTT
CASSLDAGSSYNSPLHF
>TRBV5-6|NA|TRBJ2-5|once|11
TGTGCCAGCAGCTGGCAAGAGACCCAGTACTTC
CASSWQETQYF
>TRBV5-1|NA|TRBJ2-1|NA|14
TGCGCCAGCAGCTTGGTCGGGGGCCCCAATGAGCAGTTCTTC
CASSLVGGPNEQFF
>TRBV28|NA|TRBJ1-6|NA|18
TGTGCCAGCAGTTACCGATCGGGGATTAGCTCCTATAATTCACCCCTCCACTTT
CASSYRSGISSYNSPLHF
>TRBV28|NA|TRBJ1-4|NA|16
TGTGCCAGCAAAGTTTTCGGGGGCAGGAGTAATGAAAAACTGTTTTTT
CASKVFGGRSNEKLFF
>TRBV28|NA|TRBJ1-3|NA|13
TGTGCCAGCAGTGGGGGTCTTGGAAACACCATATATTTT
CASSGGLGNTIYF
>TRBV28|TRBD1|TRBJ1-1|NA|14
TGTGCCAGCAGTTTACAGGGGGGAAGGTCTGAAGCTTTCTTT
CASSLQGGRSEAFF
>TRBV4-2|NA|TRBJ2-3|NA|13
TGTGCCAGCAGCCGGGCCCTCGGGGACACGCAGTATTTT
CASSRALGDTQYF
>TRBV7-6|NA|TRBJ1-1|NA|13
TGTGCCAGCAGCTCCGGATACGGCACTGAAGCTTTCTTT
CASSSGYGTEAFF
>TRBV4-1|NA|TRBJ1-6|NA|15
TGCGCCAGCAGCCAAGGAACCGGGGGAATTTCACCCCTCCACTTT
CASSQGTGGISPLHF
>TRBV28|NA|TRBJ1-2|NA|15
TGTGCCAGCAGTTTGTGGGGGATAGGGGTTAATGGCTACACCTTC
CASSLWGIGVNGYTF
>TRBV5-1|NA|TRBJ2-7|NA|15
TGCGCCAGCAGCAATGGCATGGGGGCGCTCTACGAGCAGTACTTC
CASSNGMGALYEQYF
>TRBV5-5|TRBD1|TRBJ2-7|few|15
TGTGCCAGCAGCTTGGAGGGGACAGCTTCCTACGAGCAGTACTTC
CASSLEGTASYEQYF
>TRBV28|TRBD1|TRBJ2-1|NA|15
TGTGCCAGCACCCCGGGACAGGCGATCTACAATGAGCAGTTCTTC
CASTPGQAIYNEQFF
>TRBV11-1|TRBD2|TRBJ2-3|NA|17
TGTGCCAGCAGCTTAGAACGAGCGGGAGGGGGCACAGATACGCAGTATTTT
CASSLERAGGGTDTQYF
>TRBV7-8|NA|TRBJ1-1|NA|15
TGTGCCAGCAGCCCCTTGGGGCAGCTGAACACTGAAGCTTTCTTT
CASSPLGQLNTEAFF
>TRBV30|NA|TRBJ1-2|NA|13
TGTGCCTGGAGTGTACGGCCGTACTATGGCTACACCTTC
CAWSVRPYYGYTF
>TRBV6-5|NA|TRBJ1-1|NA|14
TGTGCCAGCAGTTATAGCTTCGGGAACACTGAAGCTTTCTTT
CASSYSFGNTEAFF
>TRBV10-1|NA|TRBJ2-7|NA|12
TGCGCCAACTGGGACGGATCCTACGAGCAGTACTTC
CANWDGSYEQYF
>TRBV4-2|TRBD2|TRBJ2-1|NA|15
TGTGCCAGCAGCCCTACTAGCGGGGGTTACAATGAGCAGTTCTTC
CASSPTSGGYNEQFF
>TRBV19|NA|TRBJ2-7|NA|14
TGTGCCAGTAGTATGAATGGGGCCGCCTACGAGCAGTACTTC
CASSMNGAAYEQYF
>TRBV7-9|TRBD1|TRBJ2-7|once|16
TGTGCCAGCAGCAGACCCCCGGGACAGAGCTCCTACGAGCAGTACTTC
CASSRPPGQSSYEQYF
>TRBV27|NA|TRBJ2-7|NA|12
TGTGCCAGCAGTTTCCCACGTGGGGAGCAGTACTTC
CASSFPRGEQYF
>TRBV5-1|NA|TRBJ2-7|NA|13
TGCGCCAGCAGCTTGGAACAGACCTACGAGCAGTACTTC
CASSLEQTYEQYF
>TRBV11-2|TRBD1|TRBJ1-6|NA|13
TGTGCCAGCAGCGAGACAGGGGGTTCACCCCTCCACTTT
CASSETGGSPLHF
>TRBV7-9|TRBD1|TRBJ2-5|NA|14
TGTGCCAGCAGCCACGAGGGACAGTTAGAGACCCAGTACTTC
CASSHEGQLETQYF
>TRBV5-1|NA|TRBJ2-7|NA|12
TGCGCCAGCAGCTGGACTGGCTACGAGCAGTACTTC
CASSWTGYEQYF
>TRBV9|TRBD2|TRBJ2-7|NA|17
TGTGCCAGCAGCGTGGGAGACGGACTAGCGGGGGCCTACGAGCAGTACTTC
CASSVGDGLAGAYEQYF
>TRBV7-9|NA|TRBJ1-1|NA|12
TGTGCCAGCAGCTTCGAGGGGTTTGAAGCTTTCTTT
CASSFEGFEAFF
>TRBV5-1|NA|TRBJ2-7|NA|13
TGCGCCAGCAGCTTCGGCGGGTCCTACGAGCAGTACTTC
CASSFGGSYEQYF
>TRBV7-9|NA|TRBJ2-1|NA|14
TGTGCCAGCAGCTTACTACTGGGAAGGCATGAGCAGTTCTTC
CASSLLLGRHEQFF
>TRBV5-4|NA|TRBJ2-3|NA|12
TGTGCCAGCAGCCTTCCTGGGGATACGCAGTATTTT
CASSLPGDTQYF
>TRBV6-5|NA|TRBJ2-2|NA|15
TGTGCCAGCAGTTACTCGCTAGGGGGGCCCGGGGAGCTGTTTTTT
CASSYSLGGPGELFF
>TRBV14|NA|TRBJ1-6|medium-sized|12
TGTGCCAGCAGCCAGTCTCTTTCACCCCTCCACTTT
CASSQSLSPLHF
>TRBV7-9|NA|TRBJ2-7|NA|19
TGTGCCAGCAGCTCCGGGCAGGCCCTCAACCCCCAAGCTTTCTACGAGCAGTACTTC
CASSSGQALNPQAFYEQYF
>TRBV7-9|NA|TRBJ2-1|NA|14
TGTGCCAGCAGCGTTGGCCCGGCCTACAATGAGCAGTTCTTC
CASSVGPAYNEQFF
>TRBV28|NA|TRBJ2-5|NA|14
TGTGCCAGCAAGGAGAGGGGGGGCCAAGAGACCCAGTACTTC
CASKERGGQETQYF
>TRBV14|NA|TRBJ2-1|NA|14
TGTGCCAGCAGCCCCTCACAATGGGACAATGAGCAGTTCTTC
CASSPSQWDNEQFF
>TRBV11-3|NA|TRBJ2-1|NA|14
TGTGCCAGCAGCTTAGCCGGGGTTCTCAATGAGCAGTTCTTC
CASSLAGVLNEQFF
>TRBV20-1|NA|TRBJ2-3|NA|9
TGCAAGCGGGCAGATACGCAGTATTTT
CKRADTQYF
>TRBV27|NA|TRBJ2-3|NA|16
TGTGCCAGCAGTTACCTGGCCGTTTTGAGCACAGATACGCAGTATTTT
CASSYLAVLSTDTQYF
>TRBV19|NA|TRBJ2-1|NA|14
TGTGCCAGTAGTATCACGCCCTCCTACAATGAGCAGTTCTTC
CASSITPSYNEQFF
>TRBV5-6|TRBD1|TRBJ2-3|NA|16
TGTGCCAGCAGCTTGTCGCGACAGGGTGGGGCAGATACGCAGTATTTT
CASSLSRQGGADTQYF
>TRBV5-1|TRBD1|TRBJ2-5|NA|15
TGCGCCAGCAGCTTCGGGACAGGGTTTGCCGAGACCCAGTACTTC
CASSFGTGFAETQYF
>TRBV28|NA|TRBJ1-1|once|13
TGTGCCAGCAGTTTCGCCGGGACACATGAAGCTTTCTTT
CASSFAGTHEAFF
>TRBV27|NA|TRBJ2-7|NA|12
TGTGCCAGCAGTTCGACCCGATACGAGCAGTACTTC
CASSSTRYEQYF
>TRBV5-6|TRBD2|TRBJ2-5|few|16
TGTGCCAGCAGCTTGGGAACTAGCGGGCAACAAGAGACCCAGTACTTC
CASSLGTSGQQETQYF
>TRBV28|TRBD2|TRBJ2-2|NA|17
TGTGCCAGCAGTGGACTAGGGCTGAACGCGAACACCGGGGAGCTGTTTTTT
CASSGLGLNANTGELFF
>TRBV6-6|NA|TRBJ1-1|NA|14
TGTGCCAGCAGTTACGTGGGGGCGGACACTGAAGCTTTCTTT
CASSYVGADTEAFF